The 10 T cell receptor beta chains below were found in one sample sequenced in a study of blood T cells in healthy people across ages. Together with a sample-barcoded 5' primer, a J-beta primer mix was included in a second PCR lasting roughly 7 to 11 cycles. A single record per CDR3 protein comes from TCRdb applying MiXCR to the 5' RACE reads. The sample records hundreds of thousands of distinct CDR3 sequences, roughly two fifths being singletons. Sequences were obtained from blood. Receptor source: a woman in her fifties or sixties in good health.

The chain couples TRBV6-6 to TRBJ1-5, with TRBD1 matching over 7 bases. This CDR3 is 15 amino acids long. Germline CDR1 and CDR2: MNHNY and SVGAGI (reference sequence). V lost 2 bases and J lost 2; bases outside the gene matches: 3. The CDR3 DNA is TGTGCCAGCAGTTACGGTGGGACAGGCAATCAGCCCCAGCATTTT. Its protein is CASSYGGTGNQPQHF.

The sample holds a few counts of this clonotype. The rearrangement uses TRBV5-1 and TRBJ2-7; 8 bases agree with TRBD1. CDR1 and CDR2 from the germline V gene are SGHRS and YFSETQ. The CDR3 totals 16 residues. The J segment lost 7 bases and the V segment lost 2 bases, leaving 14 bases of the junction unmatched. CDR3 sequence: CASSFRPGQGLNEQYF. The CDR3 bases are TGCGCCAGCAGCTTCCGGCCCGGACAGGGACTTAATGAGCAGTACTTC. Based on the CDR3 plus reference TRBV5-1 and TRBJ2-7, the full variable domain is KAGVTQTPRYLIKTRGQQVTLSCSPISGHRSVSWYQQTPGQGLQFLFEYFSETQRNKGNFPGRFSGRQFSNSRSEMNVSTLELGDSALYLCASSFRPGQGLNEQYFGPGTRLTVT.

This clonotype was observed a handful of times. The chain uses TRBV5-1 and TRBJ1-2, with D tentatively TRBD1 (6 bases). The V and J ends lost 3 bases and 6 bases respectively, with 21 bases between them. The CDR3 consists of 16 residues. Germline lookup yields CDR1 SGHRS and CDR2 YFSETQ. The CDR3 here is CASSSAPIQGFDGYTF. DNA for the CDR3: TGCGCCAGCAGCTCGGCCCCAATACAGGGTTTCGATGGCTACACCTTC.

The V and J genes are TRBV21-1 and TRBJ2-1; TRBD1, the D gene given by the table, was not confirmed from the DNA. TRBV21-1 is deemed a pseudogene. This CDR3 has 16 residues. The DNA for the CDR3 is TGTGCCAGCAGCAAACGTGGGACGAGCTCCTACAATGAGCAGTTCTTC. Translated: CASSKRGTSSYNEQFF.

Comments on this clonotype: This may be a read error, as it is one base from a much larger clone. The rearrangement links TRBV29-1 to TRBJ2-3; possible D gene TRBD1, 6 bases. The CDR3 has 15 amino acids. V was cut by 0 bases and J by 4 bases, with 14 bases left in between. Germline V CDR1 and CDR2: SQVTM, ANQGSEA. In nucleotides, the CDR3 is TGCAGCGTTGAAGATCGGGGCAGGGGACCAGATACGCAGTATTTT. This encodes CSVEDRGRGPDTQYF.

Only a few counts were recorded for this clonotype. With a much larger clone just one base away, this may be a read error. The CDR3 is CASRPSLYEQYF. The CDR3 DNA reads TGTGCCAGCAGGCCCTCGCTCTACGAGCAGTACTTC. This chain uses TRBV12-3 or TRBV12-4 with TRBJ2-7, with D hard to call. The CDR3 totals 12 residues. V gave up 6 bases and J gave up 3 bases, with 9 bases separating them.

A note on this clonotype: At one boundary the junction diverges from the germline segment, which might be a read error. The CDR3 here is CANSPRGRAGTDTQYF. CDR3 nucleotide sequence: TGTGCCAACAGTCCGAGGGGGAGAGCGGGCACAGATACGCAGTATTTT. The gene calls are TRBV12-3 or TRBV12-4 and TRBJ2-3; weak D call: TRBD1 (6 bases). This CDR3 spans 16 amino acids.

Concerning this clonotype itself: A single base separates this from a much larger clone, so it may be a read error. This chain connects TRBV29-1 to TRBJ2-1; 9 bases are a match to TRBD1. V dropped 6 bases and J dropped 13; count of bases not matched to a gene: 13. The CDR3 is made up of 13 amino acids. The germline V gene has CDR1 SQVTM and CDR2 ANQGSEA. The CDR3 region is CSVGQGYQETQFF. In DNA, the CDR3 is TGCAGCGTCGGACAGGGGTACCAAGAGACCCAGTTCTTC.

Turning to this clonotype: The germline gene is not matched at one end of the junction; a read error may be the cause. The genes are TRBV7-3 and TRBJ2-6; either TRBD1 or TRBD2 may supply D (5 bases each). Germline loops: CDR1 SGHTA, CDR2 FQGTGA. This CDR3 is 13 amino acids long. The CDR3 is CASSPLGADVLTF. The CDR3 bases are TGTGCCAGCAGCCCCCTCGGGGCCGACGTCCTGACTTTC.

In regard to this clonotype: The CDR3 does not end in the conserved phenylalanine or tryptophan, so this is likely a read error. The J gene is TRBJ1-2, the V gene TRBV10-3; 10 bases agree with TRBD1. Germline CDR1 is ENHRY and CDR2 is SYGVKD. This CDR3 has 15 residues. V shed 7 bases and J 6 bases; nucleotides not matched to a gene: 11. CDR3 in amino acids: CAINPGQGTVHGYTI. CDR3 DNA: TGTGCCATCAACCCGGGACAGGGGACAGTTCATGGCTACACCATC.